Given below is one T cell receptor beta chain in context. This entry comes from a study of blood T cell repertoires in COVID-19. The CDR3 runs to 15 residues. CDR1 is LNHDA and CDR2 is SQIVND in the germline V gene (reference sequence). Trimming removed 7 bases at V and 0 bases at J, with 13 bases between. Original handling: Reference gene primer amplification gave estimated nucleated cell counts. Repertoires were generated with immunoSEQ multiplex PCR, while TCRdb's copy carries only in-frame clones and drops some. Clone size and V and J calls were adopted from that table, with D and trimming inferred from the DNA. In the table there are 250,000 to 300,000 clones, about nine tenths of which are singletons.

This clonotype originated in a man between 18 and 29 years old who had recovered from COVID-19. Sequencing was carried out using PBMCs or T cells enriched from blood (not recorded which). The V call is TRBV19, the J call TRBJ1-3; no reliable D call. The CDR3 loop reads CASITTGSSGNTIYF. The CDR3 DNA is TGTGCCAGTATTACGACTGGGAGCTCTGGAAACACCATATATTTT.